Sequencing of this T cell receptor beta chain was carried out in a study of cytomegalovirus exposure and HLA in healthy donors. Study-level information: As an earlier analysis found, roughly 170 million T cells yielded about 120 million unique TCR beta sequences. Study outcomes and limitations: Across donors, most TCRs were seen rarely, yet some public ones were widespread. An ancestry cluster, one associated with Asian ancestry, reportedly showed fewer N-insertions than the 666-donor mean in a later analysis.

CDR3 size: 13 residues. Looked up from germline, CDR1 is SGDLS and CDR2 is YYNGEE. V gave up 3 bases and J gave up 3 bases, with 10 bases separating them. With 60 Vbeta and 13 Jbeta primers, the PCR was carried out. Sequencing was performed with immunoSEQ multiplex PCR; in TCRdb, only in-frame clones are kept and a portion is missing. The profile shows roughly 100,000 clones, 79% of them singletons. For this clone: As yet, its antigen is unknown.

This chain uses TRBV9 with TRBJ2-7; D is perhaps TRBD1 (6 bases). Input material: PBMCs. This TCR was recovered from a man aged 50 or older in good health and CMV-seropositive. The CDR3 nucleotides read TGTGCCAGCAGCGCCCAACAGGGCTACGAGCAGTACTTC. Its translation is CASSAQQGYEQYF.